One and the same sample provided the 23 T cell receptor beta chains below, sequenced in a study of blood T cell repertoires in COVID-19. Method: immunoSEQ multiplex PCR; TCRdb's copy keeps in-frame clones and lacks some. This repertoire shows 330,000 or so clones, 87% found once; its top ten account for approximately 9.4%. The sequencing input was peripheral blood. These receptors were taken from a man aged 25-45 years with COVID-19, enrolled during active disease.

The rearrangement uses TRBV18 and TRBJ1-1; D uncertain. Per germline, CDR1 KGHSH and CDR2 LQKENI. This CDR3 is built from 16 residues. V lost 2 bases and J lost 8, with 21 bases in between. This chain's CDR3 is CASSPTEGLERSEAFF. In nucleotides, the CDR3 is TGTGCCAGCTCACCAACAGAGGGATTAGAGAGGTCCGAAGCTTTCTTT.

The rearrangement joins TRBV28 to TRBJ1-1; tentatively, D is TRBD1 (6 bases). V was cut by 8 bases and J by 0 bases, with 13 bases left in between. The germline CDR1 and CDR2 sequences are MDHEN and SYDVKM. The CDR3 consists of 14 residues. CDR3 in DNA: TGTGCCAGCCTTGACAGGTTTATGAACACTGAAGCTTTCTTT. Translating gives CASLDRFMNTEAFF.

This clone was picked up one time. This chain links TRBV2 with TRBJ2-7; a possible D gene is TRBD1 (6 bases). The CDR3 totals 13 residues. CDR1 SNHLY and CDR2 FYNNEI come from the germline V gene. V lost 7 bases to trimming and J lost 3 bases, with 13 bases between them. This chain's CDR3 is CASTPQGIYEQYF. CDR3 DNA sequence: TGTGCCAGCACCCCCCAGGGGATCTACGAGCAGTACTTC.

This clone occurred once. The chain uses TRBV19 and TRBJ2-3, with 7 positions matching TRBD1. This CDR3 spans 15 amino acids. Losses at the gene ends were 1 base for V and 7 bases for J; bases not matched to a gene: 8. The germline V gene has CDR1 LNHDA and CDR2 SQIVND (reference sequence). This chain's CDR3 is CASSIAGQSSYTQYF. The CDR3 bases are TGTGCCAGTAGTATAGCGGGACAGTCATCATATACGCAGTATTTT.

J is TRBJ1-2 and V is TRBV2; TRBD1 aligns across 11 bases. J gave up 4 bases and V 6 bases, and 4 bases lay outside the gene matches. The germline V gene has CDR1 SNHLY and CDR2 FYNNEI. CDR3 length equals 14 residues. The CDR3 bases are TGTGCCAGCAGAGGGACAGGGGGAGGCTATGGCTACACCTTC. Its translation: CASRGTGGGYGYTF.

This chain links TRBV7-8 with TRBJ2-5; 9 nucleotides align to TRBD2. V gave up 2 bases and J gave up 4 bases; unmatched junction bases: 5. The CDR3 loop spans 15 amino acids. Germline values: CDR1 SGHVS, CDR2 FQNEAQ. The DNA of the CDR3 is TGTGCCAGCAGCTTACTGGCGGGAGGGCCAGAGACCCAGTACTTC. Translated, it gives CASSLLAGGPETQYF.

V usage is TRBV25-1 and J usage is TRBJ1-2; D not resolved. Trimming took off 1 base at V and 7 bases at J, with 16 bases between the two ends. CDR1 is MGHDK and CDR2 is SYGVNS in the germline V gene. CDR3 length: 15 amino acids. CDR3 sequence reads: CASSESMWAGRGYTF. The DNA for the CDR3 is TGTGCCAGCAGTGAATCCATGTGGGCAGGCCGTGGCTACACCTTC.

This clone was counted at least ten times. The chain employs TRBV6-5 and TRBJ1-6, with 7 bases aligning to TRBD1. Trimming cost V 6 bases and J 8 bases; bases outside gene matches: 7. This CDR3 spans 14 amino acids. Germline V gene lookup returns CDR1 MNHEY and CDR2 SVGAGI. The CDR3 DNA reads TGTGCCAGCAGCTCACAGGGGACGGATTCACCCCTCCACTTT. The encoded protein is CASSSQGTDSPLHF.

CDR3 in amino acids: CASSLRTGDYEQYF. CDR3 bases: TGTGCCAGCTCGCTTCGGACAGGTGACTACGAGCAGTACTTC. The gene calls are TRBV18 and TRBJ2-7; 7 bases match TRBD1. The CDR3 runs 14 residues. V dropped 6 bases and J dropped 3; count of bases not matched to a gene: 8. Germline CDR1 is KGHSH and CDR2 is LQKENI.

This clone was counted a single time. This chain uses TRBV5-5 with TRBJ1-1; 8 bases match TRBD1. The CDR3 has 14 amino acids. With 3 bases clipped from V and 7 bases from J, the junction kept 8 bases outside the gene matches. Germline assignment: CDR1 SGHKS and CDR2 YYEKEE (reference sequence). The CDR3 DNA reads as TGTGCCAGCAGCTCACGACAGGGGTGGGGTGAAGCTTTCTTT. Protein product: CASSSRQGWGEAFF.

This chain's CDR3 is CASSFSGTVNTEAFF. The CDR3 bases are TGCGCCAGCAGCTTCTCCGGGACAGTGAACACTGAAGCTTTCTTT. The V gene is TRBV5-1, the J gene TRBJ1-1; 7 bases are a match to TRBD1. The germline V gene encodes CDR1 SGHRS and CDR2 YFSETQ. The J segment lost 0 bases and the V segment lost 2 bases, leaving 4 bases of the junction unmatched. This CDR3 has 15 amino acids.

This clone was counted a single time. J is TRBJ1-1 and V is TRBV28; D is possibly TRBD1 (6 bases). Germline V gives CDR1 MDHEN, CDR2 SYDVKM. The V gene lost 5 bases and the J gene lost 1 base, with 11 bases spanning the gap. The CDR3 runs to 14 residues. CDR3 sequence: CASSPGTPNTEAFF. CDR3 nucleotides: TGTGCCAGCAGTCCCGGGACACCGAACACTGAAGCTTTCTTT.

This clone showed up just a few times. This specimen includes other DNA sequences encoding the same CDR3. The V gene is TRBV19, the J gene TRBJ1-1, with D unclear. Trimming took 1 base from V and 1 from J, leaving 4 bases between them. The CDR3 runs to 13 residues. From germline, CDR1 is LNHDA and CDR2 SQIVND (reference sequence). This chain's CDR3 is CASSIGGNTEAFF. CDR3 bases: TGTGCCAGTAGTATAGGCGGGAACACTGAAGCTTTCTTT.

The chain joins TRBV5-1 to TRBJ2-7, with D maybe TRBD2 (5 bases). This CDR3 region has 14 residues. The V and J ends lost 4 bases and 2 bases respectively, with 13 bases between them. CDR1 SGHRS and CDR2 YFSETQ come from the germline V gene. The CDR3, as DNA: TGCGCCAGCAGCCAGCGGACGGGCCCCTACGAGCAGTACTTC. Protein: CASSQRTGPYEQYF. Variable domain in full (rest from reference TRBV5-1 and TRBJ2-7): KAGVTQTPRYLIKTRGQQVTLSCSPISGHRSVSWYQQTPGQGLQFLFEYFSETQRNKGNFPGRFSGRQFSNSRSEMNVSTLELGDSALYLCASSQRTGPYEQYFGPGTRLTVT.

This clone was observed a single time. The rearrangement joins TRBV3-1 (or the pseudogene TRBV3-2) to TRBJ1-2; 7 bases map to TRBD1. CDR1 and CDR2 from the germline V gene are LGHDT and YNNKEL (reference sequence). The CDR3 spans 15 residues. Germline trimming cut 2 bases from V and 5 bases from J; bases unmatched to any gene: 8. The CDR3 loop is CASSQSLTGDYGYTF. The CDR3 nucleotides read TGTGCCAGCAGCCAATCTCTAACAGGGGATTATGGCTACACCTTC.

V usage is TRBV7-2 and J usage is TRBJ1-5, with D perhaps matching TRBD1 (6 bases). With 4 bases removed from V and 5 bases from J, the gap between germline ends came to 12 bases. This CDR3 contains 14 residues. Looked up from germline, CDR1 is SGHTA and CDR2 is FQGNSA. The CDR3 DNA reads TGTGCCAGCAGCTACTCCGACAGGTATCAGCCCCAGCATTTT. It specifies CASSYSDRYQPQHF.

The chain employs TRBV7-2 and TRBJ2-2; TRBD1 matches at 8 bases. The CDR3 has 16 amino acids. V lost 4 bases to trimming and J lost 2 bases; unmatched junction nucleotides: 6. Germline assignment: CDR1 SGHTA and CDR2 FQGNSA. The CDR3 coding sequence is TGTGCCAGCAGCTACGGACAGGGAATAAACACCGGGGAGCTGTTTTTT. Protein: CASSYGQGINTGELFF.

A note on this clone: A junction boundary mismatches the germline segment, possibly from a read error. This chain uses TRBV29-1 with TRBJ2-1; 8 bases agree with TRBD1. CDR3 length: 14 amino acids. CDR1 and CDR2 (germline): SQVTM, ANQGSEA. CDR3 amino acids: CSAEPGTGNNEQFF. The DNA of the CDR3 is TGCAGCGCTGAACCCGGGACAGGCAACAATGAGCAGTTCTTC.

The V call is TRBV7-6, the J call TRBJ2-1; TRBD2 aligns across 7 bases. Germline V gene lookup returns CDR1 SGHVS and CDR2 FNYEAQ. V was pared by 1 base and J by 5 bases, with 8 bases of the junction left unmatched. This CDR3 spans 16 amino acids. The CDR3: CASSLGLGGPHNEQFF. The CDR3 DNA follows: TGTGCCAGCAGCTTAGGGTTGGGAGGGCCCCACAATGAGCAGTTCTTC.

V and J are TRBV18 and TRBJ2-5, with a weak D call TRBD1 (5 bases). Trimming took off 6 bases at V and 5 bases at J, with 22 bases between the two ends. Germline V gene lookup returns CDR1 KGHSH and CDR2 LQKENI. The CDR3 consists of 16 residues. The CDR3 DNA sequence: TGTGCCAGCTCCGCAGACAGTATGAGGACAAGGGAGACCCAGTACTTC. It specifies CASSADSMRTRETQYF. Complete variable domain (other parts from reference TRBV18 and TRBJ2-5): NAGVMQNPRHLVRRRGQEARLRCSPMKGHSHVYWYRQLPEEGLKFMVYLQKENIIDESGMPKERFSAEFPKEGPSILRIQQVVRGDSAAYFCASSADSMRTRETQYFGPGTRLLVL.

The CDR3 is CASSLATFPTDTQYF. The CDR3 region has the DNA TGTGCCAGCAGCTTAGCGACATTCCCCACAGATACGCAGTATTTT. This chain connects TRBV7-2 to TRBJ2-3, with unresolved D. The germline V gene encodes CDR1 SGHTA and CDR2 FQGNSA. V lost 0 bases and J 2 bases, leaving 9 bases between the germline ends. CDR3 length: 15 residues.

The CDR3 reads CASSQGGGPQETQYF. In DNA, the CDR3 is TGTGCCAGCAGCCAAGGGGGGGGGCCCCAAGAGACCCAGTACTTC. The chain recombines TRBV4-2 with TRBJ2-5, with D possibly TRBD2 on 7 matching bases. With 1 base removed from V and 1 base from J, the gap between germline ends came to 10 bases. Germline V CDR1 and CDR2: LGHNA, YNFKEQ. The CDR3 runs to 15 residues.

About this clone itself: Other DNA sequences in the same sample also yield this CDR3. The rearrangement uses TRBV19 and TRBJ2-5, with D perhaps matching TRBD2 (6 bases). Germline CDR1 is LNHDA and CDR2 is SQIVND (reference sequence). V was trimmed by 2 bases and J by 5 bases, leaving 9 bases between them. This CDR3 contains 13 residues. The CDR3 protein is CASSINGGETQYF. CDR3 in DNA: TGTGCCAGTAGTATAAATGGGGGGGAGACCCAGTACTTC.